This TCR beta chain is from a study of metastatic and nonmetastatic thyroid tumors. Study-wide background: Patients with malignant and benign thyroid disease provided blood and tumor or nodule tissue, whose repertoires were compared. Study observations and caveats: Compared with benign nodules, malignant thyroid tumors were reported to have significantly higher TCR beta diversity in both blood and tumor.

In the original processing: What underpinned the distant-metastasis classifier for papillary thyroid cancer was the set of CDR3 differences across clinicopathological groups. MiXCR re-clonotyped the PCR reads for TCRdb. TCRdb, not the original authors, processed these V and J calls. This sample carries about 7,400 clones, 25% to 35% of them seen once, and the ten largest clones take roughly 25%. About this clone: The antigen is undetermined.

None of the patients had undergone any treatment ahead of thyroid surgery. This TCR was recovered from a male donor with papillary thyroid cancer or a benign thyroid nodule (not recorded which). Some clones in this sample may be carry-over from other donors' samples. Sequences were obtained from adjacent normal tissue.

In DNA, the CDR3 is TGCAGTGCGGCTCCCGGGATCGACTACGAGCAGTACTTC. Residues: CSAAPGIDYEQYF. The chain links TRBV20-1 to TRBJ2-7; D may be TRBD2 (5 bases). V lost 6 bases to trimming and J lost 3 bases, with 15 bases between them. CDR3 length: 13 amino acids. Germline V CDR1 and CDR2: DFQATT, SNEGSKA (reference sequence).